A selection of T cell receptor beta chains follows, all from one sample in a study of shared clonotypes between healthy human individuals. Data came from immunoSEQ multiplex PCR; TCRdb stores just in-frame clones and leaves some out. Found here are 2 million or so clones, over 85% of them singletons; the top ten hold under 0.15%. The specimen was naive CD4+ T cells sorted from blood. These receptors originate from a man in his late teens or twenties in good health. The CDR3 runs from the conserved cysteine through the conserved F or W. The D gene is left open where the match is weak. Clone size appears in some rows only: once, few, many, or a class for an expanded clone.

>TRBD1|TRBV25-1|-|TRBJ1-2
CASSGQGWKGYTF
TGTGCCAGCAGTGGACAGGGGTGGAAAGGCTACACCTTC
>TRBD1|TRBV29-1|-|TRBJ1-2
CSVLGGGQGINYGYTF
TGCAGCGTTCTTGGAGGCGGACAGGGGATTAACTATGGCTACACCTTC
>-|TRBV19|once|TRBJ2-2
CASSIAGLGTGELFF
TGTGCCAGTAGTATAGCAGGGCTCGGCACCGGGGAGCTGTTTTTT
>TRBD1|TRBV19|-|TRBJ2-7
CASSIVGQGAHEQYF
TGTGCCAGTAGTATAGTAGGACAGGGGGCTCACGAGCAGTACTTC
>-|TRBV6-5|-|TRBJ2-7
CASSPSRVSEQYF
TGTGCCAGCAGTCCCTCAAGGGTAAGCGAGCAGTACTTC
>TRBD2|TRBV7-2|-|TRBJ2-1
CASSLAIRLAPNEQFF
TGTGCCAGCAGCTTAGCGATCCGACTAGCGCCCAATGAGCAGTTCTTC
>TRBD1|TRBV18|-|TRBJ2-5
CASSPPVGQAMETQYF
TGTGCCAGCTCACCACCGGTGGGACAGGCTATGGAGACCCAGTACTTC
>TRBD2|TRBV18|-|TRBJ2-3
CASSPVVSGRILGTDTQYF
TGTGCCAGCTCACCCGTTGTGAGCGGGAGGATTTTGGGCACAGATACGCAGTATTTT
>-|TRBV7-9|-|TRBJ1-2
CASSLQGIGNTF
TGTGCCAGCAGCTTACAAGGGATTGGAAACACCTTC
>-|TRBV6-5|-|TRBJ1-2
CASSQLESAYGYTF
TGTGCCAGCAGTCAGCTTGAATCCGCCTATGGCTACACCTTC
>-|TRBV2|-|TRBJ1-6
CASSKEGARNSPLHF
TGTGCCAGCAGTAAAGAAGGGGCCCGTAATTCACCCCTCCACTTT
>TRBD2|TRBV4-3|-|TRBJ2-2
CASSHLPGRGDTGELFF
TGCGCCAGCAGCCACCTCCCTGGGCGGGGGGACACCGGGGAGCTGTTTTTT
>-|TRBV10-3|-|TRBJ2-7
CAISESLGSYEQYF
TGTGCCATCAGTGAGTCGCTAGGTTCCTACGAGCAGTACTTC
>-|TRBV28|-|TRBJ1-5
CASSFPEPQHF
TGTGCCAGCAGTTTCCCCGAGCCCCAGCATTTT
>-|TRBV6-6|-|TRBJ1-3
CASSSTIRQPGNTIYF
TGTGCCAGCAGTTCCACAATACGACAGCCTGGAAACACCATATATTTT
>TRBD2|TRBV5-5|-|TRBJ2-3
CASGLEGGRPDTQYF
TGTGCCAGCGGCTTGGAGGGAGGGCGCCCAGATACGCAGTATTTT
>TRBD2|TRBV28|once|TRBJ2-2
CASSLAGGNTGELFF
TGTGCCAGCAGTCTAGCGGGAGGGAACACCGGGGAGCTGTTTTTT
>-|TRBV6-5|-|TRBJ2-7
CASSRRQDHEQYF
TGTGCCAGCAGCCGCCGACAGGACCACGAGCAGTACTTC
>-|TRBV27|-|TRBJ1-5
CASISRRFIVGNQPQHF
TGTGCCAGCATCTCCCGCCGGTTTATAGTTGGCAATCAGCCCCAGCATTTT